Listed below are T cell receptor beta chains from one sample, sequenced in a study of regulatory T cells in long-lasting Graves disease. TCRdb re-called the multiplex PCR reads with MiXCR, one entry per CDR3 protein. The table records approximately 440,000 distinct CDR3 sequences, 23% of them present only once. Sequencing was performed on peripheral blood mononuclear cells (PBMCs), taken when the disease was refractory, from a patient treated with antithyroid drugs. The receptors stem from a female donor with Graves disease. Each CDR3 is given with its conserved first and last residue. A D gene is named only where the DNA matches it firmly. Only some rows state a clone size, as once, few, many or a class for expanded clones.

j_call clone_size v_call d_call cdr3_nt cdr3_aa
TRBJ2-7 many TRBV10-3 NA TGTGCCATCAGTGAGTCTTCGACTAGACGGTCCTACGAGCAGTACTTC CAISESSTRRSYEQYF
TRBJ2-5 few TRBV6-1 TRBD1 TGTGCCAGCAGTCGCACCAAGACAGGGGTTGGCAAGGAGACCCAGTACTTC CASSRTKTGVGKETQYF
TRBJ2-5 few TRBV20-1 TRBD1 TGCAGTGCGGGACAGCAACTTCAAGAGACCCAGTACTTC CSAGQQLQETQYF
TRBJ2-4 few TRBV2 TRBD2 TGTGCCAGCAGTGGCCGTTCTAGCGGGTATCCCAAAAACATTCAGTACTTC CASSGRSSGYPKNIQYF
TRBJ1-1 NA TRBV7-2 TRBD1 TGTGCCAGCAGCCCGAGGACAGGGAGAGCTTTCTTT CASSPRTGRAFF
TRBJ1-2 many TRBV2 NA TGTGCCAGCAGTCCGGGAGGGGCCTCCTCGGATGGCTACACCTTC CASSPGGASSDGYTF
TRBJ2-3 NA TRBV20-1 TRBD1 TGCAGTGCTAGAAGTGGAGACAGGGCCAGCACAGATACGCAGTATTTT CSARSGDRASTDTQYF
TRBJ1-2 many TRBV20-1 NA TGCAGTGCCAAGACAGGCGATAACTATGGCTACACCTTC CSAKTGDNYGYTF
TRBJ1-1 NA TRBV19 NA TGTGCCACCCTGGAGGGCAGGGGGAACACTGAAGCTTTCTTT CATLEGRGNTEAFF
TRBJ2-2 NA TRBV7-8 NA TGTGCCAGCAGCCCCACCCGACTCCCGACATTAACCGGGGAGCTGTTTTTT CASSPTRLPTLTGELFF
TRBJ2-5 few TRBV5-6 TRBD2 TGTGCCAGCAGCTTGATGTTGTGGCGGGAGGGCCAGGAGACCCAGTACTTC CASSLMLWREGQETQYF
TRBJ2-2 NA TRBV28 NA TGTGCCAGCAGGGAGCCAAACACCGGGGAGCTGTTTTTT CASREPNTGELFF
TRBJ2-7 NA TRBV6-1 NA TGTGCCAGCAGTGAAGCGGAGAGCTCCTACGAGCAGTACTTC CASSEAESSYEQYF
TRBJ1-1 NA TRBV7-3 NA TGTGCCTTTGCGCGTCTTGAAGCTTTCTTT CAFARLEAFF
TRBJ1-1 NA TRBV19 TRBD1 TGTGCCAGTATAGGGACAGGACCTATCAATGCTGAAGCTTTCTTT CASIGTGPINAEAFF
TRBJ1-1 many TRBV7-8 NA TGTGCCAGCACCCCCCAAGTCAACACTGAAGCTTTCTTT CASTPQVNTEAFF
TRBJ2-2 NA TRBV11-1 TRBD1 TGTGCCAGCAGCTTTATGGGACAGATGGGCGGGGAGCTGTTTTTT CASSFMGQMGGELFF
TRBJ2-7 NA TRBV5-1 TRBD2 TGCGCCAGCAGCTTGGGGGCCTTAGCGGGAGCCGCCAACGAGCAGTACTTC CASSLGALAGAANEQYF
TRBJ1-2 NA TRBV19 TRBD1 TGTGCCAGCCGGGAAGGGACAGAAATCTATGGCTACACCTTC CASREGTEIYGYTF
TRBJ1-1 many TRBV28 NA TGTGCCAGCAGCGCAGCGAACACTGAAGCTTTCTTT CASSAANTEAFF
TRBJ1-4 few TRBV6-5 NA TGTGCCAGCAGTTACAGTCCCGGGACGCGAGAAAAACTGTTTTTT CASSYSPGTREKLFF
TRBJ2-2 NA TRBV7-3 TRBD1 TGTGCCAGCAGCACTACAGGGGCCGGGGAGCTGTTTTTT CASSTTGAGELFF
TRBJ1-1 few TRBV7-2 NA TGTGCCAGCAGCTCCTCGGGCCCGATCGGGAACACTGAAGCTTTCTTT CASSSSGPIGNTEAFF
TRBJ1-6 few TRBV12-3/TRBV12-4 TRBD1 TGTGCCAGCAGTTTTGGACAGGGGGGATCCTATAATTCACCCCTCCACTTT CASSFGQGGSYNSPLHF
TRBJ2-7 few TRBV9 TRBD1 TGTGCCAGCAGCCTCGGACAGGATACCTACGAGCAGTACTTC CASSLGQDTYEQYF
TRBJ1-2 many TRBV7-2 NA TGTGCCAGCAGCTTATTCTGGTCACAGACAGCCACTAACTATGGCTACACCTTC CASSLFWSQTATNYGYTF
TRBJ2-7 NA TRBV27 TRBD1 TGTGCCAGCTCCCCTTTCCGGGACAGAGCCTCCGAGCAGTACTTC CASSPFRDRASEQYF
TRBJ1-4 many TRBV27 NA TGTGCCAGCAGTTTATCGGACGGTAGCGGTGAAAAACTGTTTTTT CASSLSDGSGEKLFF
TRBJ1-2 few TRBV5-4 NA TGTGCCAGCAGAAAAGGGACTAACTATGGCTACACCTTC CASRKGTNYGYTF
TRBJ1-2 NA TRBV7-9 NA TGTGCCAGCAGCTTTCCAAACGACGATGGCTACACCTTC CASSFPNDDGYTF
TRBJ2-7 few TRBV7-2 TRBD1 TGTGCCAGCAGCTTAGTAGGGCCCGGGACAGGGGCCGAGCAGTACTTC CASSLVGPGTGAEQYF
TRBJ1-2 NA TRBV6-1 NA TGTGCCAGCAGTAAACCAGGGACGACTGACTATGGCTACACCTTC CASSKPGTTDYGYTF
TRBJ2-5 many TRBV10-3 NA TGTGCCATCAGTTCAGGGGACGAGACCCAGTACTTC CAISSGDETQYF
TRBJ1-2 NA TRBV7-9 NA TGTGCCAGCAGCTTAGCTGGGGGGGACGGCTATGGCTACACCTTC CASSLAGGDGYGYTF
TRBJ1-5 few TRBV19 NA TGTGCCAGTAGTATCTGGGGTCCAGGGCGCAATCAGCCCCAGCATTTT CASSIWGPGRNQPQHF
TRBJ2-7 few TRBV29-1 NA TGCAGCGTTGAACTGGCTAGCGCAACCTACGAGCAGTACTTC CSVELASATYEQYF
TRBJ2-7 few TRBV6-5 NA TGTGCCAGCAGTTTTTTCTCCAGCGCCCACGAGCAGTACTTC CASSFFSSAHEQYF
TRBJ2-2 few TRBV25-1 TRBD1 TGTGCCAGCAGTGCCCGGGACAGGGGGATATCGAACACCGGGGAGCTGTTTTTT CASSARDRGISNTGELFF
TRBJ2-5 few TRBV7-3 TRBD1 TGTGCCAGCAGCTCCACCGGGACAGGCTCCCTCGCGGAGACCCAGTACTTC CASSSTGTGSLAETQYF
TRBJ2-2 NA TRBV2 TRBD1 TGTGCCAGCAGATCGGGACAGAAAGTTGGGGAGCTGTTTTTT CASRSGQKVGELFF
TRBJ1-1 few TRBV7-9 TRBD1 TGTGCCAGCAGCGATACCGGGACAGAGGACTCTGAAGCTTTCTTT CASSDTGTEDSEAFF